This TCR beta chain was observed in a study of cytomegalovirus exposure and HLA in healthy donors. Whole-study results and caveats: Several of the most significant clusters appeared linked to common viral pathogens, based on a later analysis.

PCR amplification relied on 60 Vbeta primers (plus 13 Jbeta primers). Clones were read by immunoSEQ multiplex PCR, and TCRdb kept only the in-frame ones, dropping some. The sample features about 200,000 clones, with roughly 0.74% in its top ten. Regarding this clone: The antigen is undetermined.

V was pared by 2 bases and J by 7 bases, with 10 bases of the junction left unmatched. Germline lookup yields CDR1 MNHNY and CDR2 SVGAGI (reference sequence). CDR3 length: 15 residues. The clonotype comes from a boy under 18 in good health and CMV-seronegative. V and J are TRBV6-6 and TRBJ1-1; 7 bases are a match to TRBD1. Sequenced material: PBMCs. The CDR3 nucleotides are TGTGCCAGCAGTTACGGAACAGGGGTGTACGGTGAAGCTTTCTTT. Amino acids: CASSYGTGVYGEAFF.